This T cell receptor (beta chain) was captured in a study of long-term antiretroviral therapy in people with HIV. The CDR3 contains 16 residues. Germline V gene sequence: CDR1 LNHDA, CDR2 SQIVND (reference sequence). Trimming took 3 bases from V and 4 from J; bases not matched to a gene: 9. A v3.0 immunoSEQ assay was performed at survey level. The sequencing target was about 35,000-55,000 T-cell genomes per sample. Repertoires were generated with immunoSEQ multiplex PCR, while TCRdb's copy carries only in-frame clones and drops some. The sample has fewer than 10,000 clones, around 75% seen once. The chain uses TRBV19 and TRBJ2-3; 8 bases line up with TRBD2. The TCR originated in a man in his forties with HIV. The sequencing here drew on unsorted PBMCs, taken 1.8 years before starting antiretroviral therapy. CDR3 region: CASSIRGVTSADTQYF. The CDR3 region has the DNA TGTGCCAGTAGTATTCGGGGCGTGACTAGCGCAGATACGCAGTATTTT. Using reference TRBV19 and TRBJ2-3 for the parts outside the CDR3, the full variable domain is DGGITQSPKYLFRKEGQNVTLSCEQNLNHDAMYWYRQDPGQGLRLIYYSQIVNDFQKGDIAEGYSVSREKKESFPLTVTSAQKNPTAFYLCASSIRGVTSADTQYFGPGTRLTVL.